The 27 T cell receptor beta chains below were found in one sample sequenced in a study of cytomegalovirus exposure and HLA in healthy donors. Use of 60 Vbeta and 13 Jbeta primers characterized the PCR. Measured with immunoSEQ multiplex PCR; TCRdb has only the in-frame clones, and not every one. The table records about 180,000 clones, roughly four fifths of them present only once. The material sequenced was PBMCs. Source of these receptors: a man between 18 and 35 years old in good health and CMV-seronegative.

This clone was seen a handful of times. The chain has TRBV28 and TRBJ2-1, with 7 bases aligning to TRBD2. The ends lost 4 bases at V and 2 bases at J; junction bases unmatched: 8. The CDR3 has 16 residues. CDR1 is MDHEN, CDR2 SYDVKM, per germline. CDR3 sequence reads: CASSSASGHTYNEQFF. In DNA form, the CDR3 reads TGTGCCAGCAGTTCCGCTAGCGGTCATACCTACAATGAGCAGTTCTTC.

This clone was recorded once. The CDR3 here is CASSPDSNYGYTF. CDR3 nucleotides: TGTGCCAGCAGCCCGGACAGCAACTATGGCTACACCTTC. This chain joins TRBV27 and TRBJ1-2, with D perhaps TRBD1 (6 bases). This CDR3 spans 13 amino acids. V lost 6 bases and J lost 2, with 10 bases in between. CDR1 is MNHEY and CDR2 is SMNVEV in the germline V gene (reference sequence).

The chain employs TRBV19 and TRBJ2-7; 7 nucleotides align to TRBD1. The CDR3 totals 14 residues. CDR1 and CDR2 (germline): LNHDA, SQIVND (reference sequence). After removal of 2 bases from V and 2 bases from J, the junction contained 3 bases not matched to a gene. CDR3 in DNA: TGTGCCAGTAGTATAAGGGGGCCCACCTACGAGCAGTACTTC. It yields the protein CASSIRGPTYEQYF.

The gene calls are TRBV19 and TRBJ2-2; 11 nucleotides align to TRBD1. The V gene's germline CDR1 is LNHDA and CDR2 SQIVND (reference sequence). The junction had 3 bases not matched to a gene; V was cut back by 4 bases and J by 2 bases. This CDR3 is 16 amino acids long. CDR3 protein: CASSTGQGANTGELFF. The DNA of the CDR3 is TGTGCCAGTAGTACCGGACAGGGGGCCAACACCGGGGAGCTGTTTTTT.

This chain joins TRBV4-1 and TRBJ2-4; 9 bases map to TRBD2. Germline CDR1 is MGHRA and CDR2 is YSYEKL. CDR3 size: 20 residues. The junction had 14 bases not matched to a gene; V was cut back by 1 base and J by 1 base. The CDR3 coding sequence is TGCGCCAGCAGCCAAGGAAAGGGCGGGAGGGCCTTTTCTGCCAAAAACATTCAGTACTTC. As protein: CASSQGKGGRAFSAKNIQYF.

This clone was observed a few times. The V gene is TRBV23-1, the J gene TRBJ1-6, with a possible D match to TRBD1 (5 bases). TRBV23-1 is treated as an ORF (open reading frame) with a function not yet certain. Between the trimmed V and J ends, which lost 4 bases and 7 bases, there was a span of 14 bases. This CDR3 is built from 15 residues. CDR3 bases: TGCGCCAGCAGTCCACCGCGGGGGAGGAATTCACCCCTCCACTTT. This gives the protein CASSPPRGRNSPLHF.

J is TRBJ1-2 and V is TRBV28; the match to TRBD1 covers 9 bases. After removal of 6 bases from V and 3 bases from J, the junction contained 5 bases not matched to a gene. CDR1 and CDR2 from the germline V gene are MDHEN and SYDVKM. This CDR3 is 14 amino acids long. The CDR3 bases are TGTGCCAGCAGGGGGACAGGGACCTACTATGGCTACACCTTC. Its translation is CASRGTGTYYGYTF.

V and J are TRBV7-8 and TRBJ1-1; TRBD1 agrees at 10 bases. The ends lost 6 bases at V and 8 bases at J; junction bases unmatched: 6. CDR1 is SGHVS, CDR2 FQNEAQ, per germline. The CDR3 is 13 residues long. The DNA of the CDR3 is TGTGCCAGCAGGGGGACAGGGGCACCCGAAGCTTTCTTT. The encoded protein is CASRGTGAPEAFF.

The rearrangement joins TRBV19 to TRBJ1-5; 7 bases match TRBD1. Germline V CDR1 and CDR2: LNHDA, SQIVND (reference sequence). Germline trimming cut 1 base from V and 10 bases from J; bases unmatched to any gene: 1. The CDR3 contains 12 residues. The CDR3 region is CASSIGTGPQHF. DNA of the CDR3: TGTGCCAGTAGTATAGGGACAGGTCCCCAGCATTTT. The full variable domain, completed using reference TRBV19 and TRBJ1-5, is DGGITQSPKYLFRKEGQNVTLSCEQNLNHDAMYWYRQDPGQGLRLIYYSQIVNDFQKGDIAEGYSVSREKKESFPLTVTSAQKNPTAFYLCASSIGTGPQHFGDGTRLSIL.

This chain uses TRBV6-6 with TRBJ1-1; TRBD1 aligns across 8 bases. The CDR3 is 16 amino acids. V lost 3 bases, J lost 4 bases, and 10 bases stayed unmatched. Germline assignment: CDR1 MNHNY and CDR2 SVGAGI (reference sequence). CDR3 amino acids: CASSYFGSGGVTEAFF. The CDR3 DNA reads as TGTGCCAGCAGTTATTTCGGGTCAGGGGGCGTCACTGAAGCTTTCTTT.

Remarks on this clone: Germline and junction disagree at one end, which may indicate a read error. The rearrangement joins TRBV15 to TRBJ2-7; 9 bases are shared with TRBD1. The CDR3 contains 12 residues. Germline V lookup: CDR1 LNHNV, CDR2 YYDKDF (reference sequence). The CDR3 protein is CATSRDGGQGLF. The CDR3 DNA follows: TGTGCCACCAGCAGAGATGGCGGACAGGGGTTGTTC.

J is TRBJ2-1 and V is TRBV5-4; TRBD2 agrees at 10 bases. Germline CDR1 SGHNT, CDR2 YYREEE (reference sequence). The CDR3 spans 14 residues. V was pared by 5 bases and J by 9 bases, with 8 bases of the junction left unmatched. CDR3 bases: TGTGCCAGCAGTTCAGCGGGGGGGTACGGTGAGCAGTTCTTC. Translated: CASSSAGGYGEQFF.

J is TRBJ1-2 and V is TRBV6-1; D may be TRBD1 (6 bases). V lost 3 bases and J 0 bases, leaving 14 bases between the germline ends. CDR1 MNHNS and CDR2 SASEGT come from the germline V gene. The CDR3 runs 16 residues. CDR3 in amino acids: CASSDTRQVSNYGYTF. The CDR3 DNA reads TGTGCCAGCAGTGACACTCGACAGGTTTCTAACTATGGCTACACCTTC.

This rearrangement joins TRBV19 to TRBJ1-4, with TRBD1 identical over 7 bases. J was trimmed by 8 bases and V by 3 bases; bases with no gene match: 3. The CDR3 sequence is 13 residues long. Germline V gene sequence: CDR1 LNHDA, CDR2 SQIVND (reference sequence). For the CDR3, the DNA is TGTGCCAGTAGTATTTACAGGGGAGAAAAACTGTTTTTT. Encoded protein: CASSIYRGEKLFF. Complete variable domain (other parts from reference TRBV19 and TRBJ1-4): DGGITQSPKYLFRKEGQNVTLSCEQNLNHDAMYWYRQDPGQGLRLIYYSQIVNDFQKGDIAEGYSVSREKKESFPLTVTSAQKNPTAFYLCASSIYRGEKLFFGSGTQLSVL.

The chain has TRBV5-6 and TRBJ1-1, with D unclear. The CDR3 length is 14 residues. Trimming took off 2 bases at V and 1 base at J, with 9 bases between the two ends. Germline CDR1 is SGHDT and CDR2 is YYEEEE. In DNA, the CDR3 is TGTGCCAGCAGCTTACCCGGGTCGAACACTGAAGCTTTCTTT. Its translation is CASSLPGSNTEAFF.

This chain links TRBV27 with TRBJ1-5, with D unresolved. From germline, CDR1 is MNHEY and CDR2 SMNVEV (reference sequence). Trimming cost V 2 bases and J 1 base, with 6 bases left between them. This CDR3 is built from 14 residues. This CDR3 is CASSLAGSNQPQHF. In DNA, the CDR3 is TGTGCCAGCAGTTTAGCGGGGAGCAATCAGCCCCAGCATTTT.

The chain recombines TRBV5-6 with TRBJ2-7; possible D gene TRBD1, 5 bases. Germline CDR1 SGHDT, CDR2 YYEEEE. This CDR3 region has 16 residues. Trimming left V 0 bases short and J 3 bases short, with 16 bases between. In nucleotides, the CDR3 is TGTGCCAGCAGCTTGGCTCCACAGGTCACTGACTACGAGCAGTACTTC. Residues: CASSLAPQVTDYEQYF.

The V and J genes are TRBV2 and TRBJ2-6; D gene unclear. In germline, CDR1 is SNHLY, CDR2 FYNNEI. V was clipped by 8 bases and J by 3 bases, with 17 bases between them. This CDR3 region has 16 residues. This CDR3 is CASLPKPPIGANVLTF. In DNA form, the CDR3 reads TGTGCCAGCCTTCCAAAGCCACCGATTGGGGCCAACGTCCTGACTTTC. The complete variable domain, with remaining parts taken from reference TRBV2 and TRBJ2-6, reads EPEVTQTPSHQVTQMGQEVILRCVPISNHLYFYWYRQILGQKVEFLVSFYNNEISEKSEIFDDQFSVERPDGSNFTLKIRSTKLEDSAMYFCASLPKPPIGANVLTFGAGSRLTVL.

The J gene is TRBJ2-5, the V gene TRBV4-1, with D hard to call. The J call could be wrong; TRBJ2-7 is a better fit for the DNA end. The CDR3 is 14 residues long. CDR1 and CDR2 from the germline V gene are MGHRA and YSYEKL. Written as DNA, the CDR3 is TGCGCCAGCAGCCAAGGTGGCCAGGCTACCGAGCAGTACTTC. This sequence encodes CASSQGGQATEQYF.

V and J are TRBV5-1 and TRBJ1-1; D may be TRBD1 (6 bases). Trimming stripped 1 base from V and 1 base from J, with 14 bases between. This CDR3 has 16 amino acids. Germline V gene lookup returns CDR1 SGHRS and CDR2 YFSETQ. Here the CDR3 DNA reads TGCGCCAGCAGCTTGATCCTCGGGACACCGAACACTGAAGCTTTCTTT. Protein: CASSLILGTPNTEAFF.

This chain joins TRBV29-1 and TRBJ2-1; 8 nucleotides line up with TRBD1. V dropped 6 bases and J dropped 2; count of bases not matched to a gene: 9. CDR1 SQVTM and CDR2 ANQGSEA come from the germline V gene. The CDR3 has 15 residues. DNA of the CDR3: TGCAGCGTAGTACCGACAGGGGTGGCCTACAATGAGCAGTTCTTC. It encodes CSVVPTGVAYNEQFF.

The chain carries TRBV10-3 and TRBJ1-5, with D possibly being TRBD1 (5 bases). With 3 bases removed from V and 4 bases from J, the gap between germline ends came to 16 bases. Per germline, CDR1 ENHRY and CDR2 SYGVKD. This CDR3 has 16 residues. CDR3 DNA: TGTGCCATCAGTGACCATGGGGGGAATTTTAATCAGCCCCAGCATTTT. Translated, it gives CAISDHGGNFNQPQHF.

The chain employs TRBV18 and TRBJ1-5; a weak D match, TRBD1 (5 bases). This CDR3 contains 13 residues. CDR1 is KGHSH and CDR2 is LQKENI in the germline V gene. With 7 bases removed from V and 3 bases from J, the gap between germline ends came to 10 bases. CDR3 amino acids: CASCDGANQPQHF. The CDR3 nucleotides read TGTGCCAGCTGCGATGGGGCCAATCAGCCCCAGCATTTT. The full variable domain, in which reference TRBV18 and TRBJ1-5 provide the parts outside the CDR3, is NAGVMQNPRHLVRRRGQEARLRCSPMKGHSHVYWYRQLPEEGLKFMVYLQKENIIDESGMPKERFSAEFPKEGPSILRIQQVVRGDSAAYFCASCDGANQPQHFGDGTRLSIL.

This sequence joins TRBV7-6 and TRBJ2-5, with no clear D. The germline CDR1 and CDR2 sequences are SGHVS and FNYEAQ. The CDR3 length is 15 residues. V was trimmed by 5 bases and J by 0 bases, leaving 13 bases between them. For the CDR3, the DNA is TGTGCCAGCAGCCCCCCCGGCGGCAACCAAGAGACCCAGTACTTC. The encoded protein is CASSPPGGNQETQYF.

The rearrangement joins TRBV28 to TRBJ2-7; 14 nucleotides agree with TRBD2. The CDR3 spans 16 residues. Germline values: CDR1 MDHEN, CDR2 SYDVKM. V trimming: 5 bases; J trimming: 9 bases; junction bases outside the gene matches: 12. Here the CDR3 reads CASSLPGLAGGFTQYF. The CDR3, as DNA: TGTGCCAGCAGTCTCCCCGGACTAGCGGGAGGTTTTACGCAGTACTTC.

The chain recombines TRBV28 with TRBJ1-2; a possible D gene is TRBD1 (6 bases). The length of the CDR3 is 13 residues. The germline V and J ends were trimmed by 7 bases and 6 bases, with 15 bases remaining between them. Germline V gene sequence: CDR1 MDHEN, CDR2 SYDVKM. The CDR3 here is CASTEQGRNGYTF. Here the CDR3 DNA reads TGTGCCAGCACCGAACAGGGTCGAAATGGCTACACCTTC.

This chain uses TRBV5-1 with TRBJ2-1; 7 bases agree with TRBD2. Germline V lookup: CDR1 SGHRS, CDR2 YFSETQ. The trim removed 7 bases at V and 2 bases at J, leaving 3 bases unmatched. There are 13 residues in the CDR3. The DNA of the CDR3 is TGCGCCAGCGGCACTAGCGCCTACAATGAGCAGTTCTTC. The encoded protein is CASGTSAYNEQFF.